Sequencing of this T cell receptor beta chain was carried out in a study of early T cells in non-severe SARS-CoV-2 infection. Germline loops: CDR1 LNHNV, CDR2 YYDKDF (reference sequence). The CDR3 sequence is 18 residues long. V lost 3 bases to trimming and J lost 6 bases, with 26 bases between them. Using its own MiXCR run on the 5' RACE reads, TCRdb lists one record per CDR3 protein. The repertoire includes around 70,000 distinct CDR3 sequences, about a sixth of them detected once, and approximately 12% sits in the top ten. The sample comprised whole blood. This TCR was recovered from an adult who was a healthcare worker with PCR-confirmed SARS-CoV-2 infection or an uninfected control (not recorded which). The chain joins TRBV15 to TRBJ1-2; D gene ambiguous. CDR3 nucleotide sequence: TGTGCCACCAGCAGCGAACTCACCGGGAGCCAAAGGAGAAATGGCTACACCTTC. Its protein product is CATSSELTGSQRRNGYTF.